These 31 T cell receptor beta chains share one sample of origin, sequenced in a study of identical twins. MiXCR was run by TCRdb on the 5' RACE reads, yielding one entry per CDR3 protein. The sample consists of under 350,000 distinct CDR3 sequences, just under 9.5% of them appearing once. The same specimen was also included in a second study, on yellow fever vaccine responses in identical twins.

The sequenced material came from CD8+ T cells sorted from blood. All receptors come from a young woman in good health.

This clonotype was detected a few times. The chain uses TRBV14 and TRBJ2-1; 14 bases agree with TRBD2. CDR3 length equals 15 residues. With 4 bases clipped from V and 9 bases from J, the junction kept 5 bases outside the gene matches. The V gene's germline CDR1 is SGHDN and CDR2 FVKESK. CDR3 nucleotides: TGTGCCAGCAGCCCGACTAGCGGGAGGGCGAGTGAGCAGTTCTTC. It yields the protein CASSPTSGRASEQFF.

This clonotype was found many times. The J gene is TRBJ1-1, the V gene TRBV27; D gene uncertain. Germline CDR1 reads MNHEY; CDR2 reads SMNVEV (reference sequence). The CDR3 is 12 amino acids. V lost 9 bases to trimming and J lost 9 bases, with 17 bases between them. CDR3 in amino acids: CASSGGPRKAFF. The CDR3 bases are TGTGCCAGTAGCGGCGGGCCCAGAAAAGCTTTCTTT.

The chain employs TRBV29-1 and TRBJ2-7, with D perhaps TRBD2 (6 bases). The CDR3 extends over 13 amino acids. The V gene lost 2 bases and the J gene lost 5 bases, with 13 bases spanning the gap. The germline CDR1 and CDR2 sequences are SQVTM and ANQGSEA. CDR3 nucleotides: TGCAGCGTTGAATGGGGCAGGGAGGACGAGCAGTACTTC. Protein product: CSVEWGREDEQYF.

The rearrangement joins TRBV4-1 to TRBJ2-7; maybe TRBD1 (6 bases). Germline V gene sequence: CDR1 MGHRA, CDR2 YSYEKL. The V end lost 0 bases, the J end lost 0 bases, and 18 bases lay between the germline ends. The CDR3 has 18 amino acids. DNA of the CDR3: TGCGCCAGCAGCCAAGATCCCCCTCCCTTACAGGGCTCCTACGAGCAGTACTTC. Protein: CASSQDPPPLQGSYEQYF.

There are a few counts of this clonotype. The chain uses TRBV12-3 or TRBV12-4 and TRBJ2-7, with 12 nucleotides matching TRBD1. J was trimmed by 1 base and V by 8 bases; bases with no gene match: 6. The CDR3 runs 15 residues. For the CDR3, the DNA is TGTGCCAGCGGGGGGGGACAGGGGGCATCCTACGAGCAGTACTTC. Translated: CASGGGQGASYEQYF.

The J gene is TRBJ2-1, the V gene TRBV28; TRBD1 matches at 8 bases. The CDR3 length is 14 residues. Germline V gives CDR1 MDHEN, CDR2 SYDVKM. The V gene end was trimmed by 7 bases and the J gene end by 5 bases; junction bases not matched to a gene: 7. CDR3: CASKRTGYNNEQFF. CDR3 nucleotides: TGTGCCAGCAAACGGACAGGGTACAACAATGAGCAGTTCTTC.

The table lists this clonotype with many counts. The chain recombines TRBV4-1 with TRBJ1-1; D is possibly TRBD1 (5 bases). This CDR3 is 14 amino acids long. The V gene's germline CDR1 is MGHRA and CDR2 YSYEKL. The V and J ends lost 1 base and 6 bases respectively, with 12 bases between them. CDR3 sequence reads: CASSQVGGVAEAFF. CDR3 bases: TGCGCCAGCAGCCAAGTTGGGGGGGTGGCTGAAGCTTTCTTT.

This clonotype was counted a few times. The chain carries TRBV7-2 and TRBJ2-3, with TRBD1 matching 10 bases. The CDR3 runs 15 residues. Germline V CDR1 and CDR2: SGHTA, FQGNSA. The V segment lost 3 bases and the J segment 4 bases; nucleotides outside the gene matches: 4. The CDR3 loop is CASSFGTGVADTQYF. Written as DNA, the CDR3 is TGTGCCAGCAGCTTCGGGACAGGGGTAGCAGATACGCAGTATTTT.

This clonotype was seen many times. The chain links TRBV15 to TRBJ2-5, with D tentatively TRBD1 (6 bases). Germline CDR1 LNHNV, CDR2 YYDKDF (reference sequence). V was cut by 4 bases and J by 1 base, with 7 bases left in between. The CDR3 is 13 residues long. The CDR3 DNA reads as TGTGCCACCAGCATAGGGGGCCAAGAGACCCAGTACTTC. Its protein is CATSIGGQETQYF.

The table lists this clonotype with many counts. This chain links TRBV6-1 with TRBJ2-2, with a weak D call TRBD1 (6 bases). CDR1 and CDR2 (germline): MNHNS, SASEGT. Trimming shortened V by 10 bases and J by 7 bases, and 19 bases separated the two germline ends. This CDR3 contains 14 residues. The CDR3: CAMAWGPDGGELFF. The DNA of the CDR3 is TGTGCCATGGCATGGGGGCCCGACGGCGGGGAGCTGTTTTTT.

In this sample, this clonotype turned up a few times. The chain carries TRBV28 and TRBJ2-3, with a weak D call TRBD2 (6 bases). CDR1 and CDR2 from the germline V gene are MDHEN and SYDVKM. The CDR3 has 15 residues. V lost 3 bases and J 11 bases, leaving 21 bases between the germline ends. The CDR3 is CASSFPGVTLWGQYF. The CDR3 DNA reads TGTGCCAGCAGTTTCCCGGGGGTGACGCTTTGGGGGCAGTATTTT.

The chain uses TRBV11-2 and TRBJ2-3; the D gene is possibly TRBD2 (6 bases). The germline CDR1 and CDR2 sequences are SGHAT and FQNNGV. Trimming left V 2 bases short and J 0 bases short, with 9 bases between. The CDR3 loop spans 15 amino acids. Here the CDR3 reads CASSLRRVSTDTQYF. As DNA, the CDR3 is TGTGCCAGCAGCTTAAGGAGGGTTAGCACAGATACGCAGTATTTT.

The chain employs TRBV6-4 and TRBJ2-6; D may be TRBD1 (6 bases). V was shortened by 6 bases and J by 2 bases, with 11 bases between the two germline ends. The CDR3 consists of 15 residues. The germline gives CDR1 MRHNA, CDR2 SNTAGT. The CDR3 loop reads CASSRTDTGANVLTF. The CDR3 DNA sequence: TGTGCCAGCAGCAGGACAGATACTGGGGCCAACGTCCTGACTTTC.

This clonotype was seen once. V is TRBV28 and J is TRBJ2-2; 7 bases line up with TRBD2. J gave up 2 bases and V 6 bases, and 9 bases lay outside the gene matches. Germline values: CDR1 MDHEN, CDR2 SYDVKM. The CDR3 spans 16 residues. Here the CDR3 reads CASRLGLVRNTGELFF. For the CDR3, the DNA is TGTGCCAGCAGACTAGGACTAGTTCGCAACACCGGGGAGCTGTTTTTT.

V gene TRBV4-3 combines with J gene TRBJ2-7; TRBD2 aligns across 8 bases. The CDR3 is made up of 15 amino acids. V lost 4 bases and J lost 2; bases outside the gene matches: 7. CDR1 and CDR2 from the germline V gene are LGHNA and YSLEER. This CDR3 reads CASSPSPGRAYEQYF. CDR3 DNA: TGCGCCAGCAGCCCAAGCCCCGGGAGGGCCTACGAGCAGTACTTC.

The V gene is TRBV20-1, the J gene TRBJ2-2; D perhaps matches TRBD1 (6 bases). There are 13 residues in the CDR3. CDR1 and CDR2 (germline): DFQATT, SNEGSKA (reference sequence). V lost 3 bases, J lost 4 bases, and 9 bases lay in between. The CDR3 nucleotides read TGCAGTGCTAGTACAGGGCTCACCGGGGAGCTGTTTTTT. Translated, it gives CSASTGLTGELFF.

As to this clonotype: One base away lies a much larger clone, so this may be a sequencing read error. The CDR3 bases are TGTGCCACCAGTGATTTTACAAGGGAAGGTACGCAGTATTTT. This sequence encodes CATSDFTREGTQYF. The genes are TRBV24-1 and TRBJ2-3; D not resolved. V lost 1 base, J lost 8 bases, and 12 bases lay in between. Germline CDR1 and CDR2: KGHDR and SFDVKD. The CDR3 length is 14 residues.

This clonotype was detected many times. This chain joins TRBV20-1 and TRBJ2-1, with D perhaps being TRBD1 or TRBD2 (5 bases each). The length of the CDR3 is 11 residues. The germline CDR1 and CDR2 sequences are DFQATT and SNEGSKA (reference sequence). Deletions cut 5 bases from V and 9 bases from J, with 11 bases between. CDR3 nucleotides: TGCAGTGCTTACCTTGGGGGTGAGCAGTTCTTC. Protein: CSAYLGGEQFF.

This clonotype was observed at least ten times. The J gene is TRBJ1-1, the V gene TRBV5-8, with 7 positions matching TRBD1. The CDR3 has 15 residues. Germline values: CDR1 SGHTS, CDR2 YDEGEE. The J segment lost 3 bases and the V segment lost 4 bases, leaving 9 bases of the junction unmatched. Here the CDR3 DNA reads TGTGCCAGCAGCACAGGGGTAGGTTGGGACACTGAAGCTTTCTTT. Protein sequence: CASSTGVGWDTEAFF.

J is TRBJ1-1 and V is TRBV27; weak D call: TRBD1 (6 bases). Trimming took off 2 bases at V and 4 bases at J, with 11 bases between the two ends. The CDR3 length is 14 residues. Looked up from germline, CDR1 is MNHEY and CDR2 is SMNVEV (reference sequence). The CDR3 sequence is CASSLRGAATEAFF. The CDR3 nucleotides are TGTGCCAGCAGTTTACGGGGGGCGGCCACTGAAGCTTTCTTT.

This clonotype was counted many times. In nucleotides, the CDR3 is TGTGCCAGCAGTACAACCGGGACAGGGTACTACGAGCAGTACTTC. Encoded protein: CASSTTGTGYYEQYF. The gene calls are TRBV27 and TRBJ2-7; TRBD1 agrees at 9 bases. The CDR3 totals 15 residues. V was clipped by 5 bases and J by 3 bases; unmatched bases: 8. CDR1 MNHEY and CDR2 SMNVEV come from the germline V gene (reference sequence).

V and J are TRBV7-8 and TRBJ2-2, with D unclear. The CDR3 sequence is 18 residues long. CDR1 is SGHVS and CDR2 is FQNEAQ in the germline V gene. Trimming pared 0 bases from V and 0 bases from J, leaving 14 bases between. The CDR3 here is CASSLAVVVHANTGELFF. The CDR3 nucleotides are TGTGCCAGCAGCTTAGCCGTCGTTGTGCACGCGAACACCGGGGAGCTGTTTTTT.

This chain joins TRBV4-2 and TRBJ2-3; D call uncertain. This CDR3 is 19 amino acids long. Germline V gene data show CDR1 as LGHNA and CDR2 as YNFKEQ. V lost 0 bases and J lost 0, with 19 bases in between. CDR3 in DNA: TGTGCCAGCAGCCAAGATCACTTCCCCCAGCTAACTAGCACAGATACGCAGTATTTT. This translates into CASSQDHFPQLTSTDTQYF.

The sample holds many counts of this clonotype. The rearrangement links TRBV29-1 to TRBJ2-5, with 8 bases lining up with TRBD1. With V trimmed by 6 bases and J by 0 bases, 18 bases remained unmatched. The CDR3 contains 18 residues. Germline V lookup: CDR1 SQVTM, CDR2 ANQGSEA. The CDR3 spells CSVETGQEATAHQETQYF. The CDR3 DNA follows: TGCAGCGTCGAAACGGGACAGGAGGCGACGGCCCACCAAGAGACCCAGTACTTC.

V gene TRBV4-2 combines with J gene TRBJ2-7; D assignment may be TRBD1 or TRBD2 (5 bases each). Trimming stripped 0 bases from V and 6 bases from J, with 15 bases between. The CDR3 totals 15 residues. The germline gives CDR1 LGHNA, CDR2 YNFKEQ. This CDR3 reads CASSQDPGPLVEQYF. The CDR3 DNA is TGTGCCAGCAGCCAAGATCCGGGGCCCCTCGTCGAGCAGTACTTC.

This clonotype was detected many times. The chain has TRBV12-5 and TRBJ2-1; 7 bases align to TRBD1. Trimming cost V 5 bases and J 5 bases; bases outside gene matches: 9. The CDR3 is made up of 15 amino acids. In germline, CDR1 is LGHNT, CDR2 FRNRAP. The CDR3 sequence: CASGKGTAGNNEQFF. In nucleotides, the CDR3 is TGTGCTAGTGGTAAAGGGACAGCAGGGAACAATGAGCAGTTCTTC.

This sequence joins TRBV6-5 and TRBJ2-7; D gene unclear. V was shortened by 5 bases and J by 6 bases, with 11 bases between the two germline ends. Germline CDR1 reads MNHEY; CDR2 reads SVGAGI. The CDR3 has 12 amino acids. The CDR3 protein is CASSKQETEQYF. The CDR3, as DNA: TGTGCCAGCAGTAAGCAGGAGACCGAGCAGTACTTC.

Many counts were recorded for this clonotype. This sequence joins TRBV7-9 and TRBJ2-1; 9 positions match TRBD1. The CDR3 consists of 15 residues. The J segment lost 7 bases and the V segment lost 5 bases, leaving 9 bases of the junction unmatched. CDR1 and CDR2 from the germline V gene are SEHNR and FQNEAQ (reference sequence). CDR3 bases: TGTGCCAGCAGCCAGCCGGGACAGGGCTTGAATGAGCAGTTCTTC. Its translation: CASSQPGQGLNEQFF.

This chain uses TRBV20-1 with TRBJ1-2; no reliable D call. Trimming pared 4 bases from V and 8 bases from J, leaving 14 bases between. CDR3 length: 12 amino acids. The germline V gene has CDR1 DFQATT and CDR2 SNEGSKA (reference sequence). CDR3 loop: CSATPTGRGYTF. CDR3 DNA sequence: TGCAGTGCTACCCCCACGGGTAGGGGCTACACCTTC.

This clonotype came up a few times. This rearrangement joins TRBV28 to TRBJ2-7, with 8 positions matching TRBD2. The CDR3 is 15 amino acids. After removal of 7 bases from V and 2 bases from J, the junction contained 10 bases not matched to a gene. Germline CDR1 MDHEN, CDR2 SYDVKM. The CDR3 DNA reads as TGTGCCAGCACCGATAGCGGGACTACCACCTACGAGCAGTACTTC. Its translation is CASTDSGTTTYEQYF.

The rearrangement joins TRBV3-1 to TRBJ1-1; TRBD1 aligns across 12 bases. CDR1 is LGHDT, CDR2 YNNKEL, per germline (reference sequence). The CDR3 covers 14 residues. V shed 5 bases, J shed 10 bases, and the junction held 8 bases outside the gene matches. CDR3 loop: CASSSGTGGFLAFF. CDR3 bases: TGTGCCAGCAGCAGCGGGACAGGGGGCTTCCTAGCTTTCTTT.